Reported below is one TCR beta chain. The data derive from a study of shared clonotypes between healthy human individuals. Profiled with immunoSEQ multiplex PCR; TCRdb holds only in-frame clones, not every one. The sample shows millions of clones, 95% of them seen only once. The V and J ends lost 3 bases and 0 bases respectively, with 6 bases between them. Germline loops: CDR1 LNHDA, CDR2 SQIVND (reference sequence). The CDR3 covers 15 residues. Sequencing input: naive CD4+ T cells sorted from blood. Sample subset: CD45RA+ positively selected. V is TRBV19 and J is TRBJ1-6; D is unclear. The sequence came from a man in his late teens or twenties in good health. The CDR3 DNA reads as TGTGCCAGTAGTATCGAGGCCTCCTATAATTCACCCCTCCACTTT. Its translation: CASSIEASYNSPLHF.